A single sample gave rise to the 23 T cell receptor beta chains below, sequenced in a study of long-term antiretroviral therapy in people with HIV. The libraries were made with immunoSEQ v3.0 at survey level. TCRdb's copy holds only in-frame clones and misses some; the assay was immunoSEQ multiplex PCR. Of tens of thousands of clones listed, more than 80% are singletons. Sequenced material: unsorted PBMCs, taken 3.4 years after starting antiretroviral therapy. These receptors were obtained from a man aged 25 to 40 with HIV.

The J gene is TRBJ2-3, the V gene TRBV7-9; D remains unclear. V lost 5 bases, J lost 4 bases, and 10 bases lay in between. Germline lookup yields CDR1 SEHNR and CDR2 FQNEAQ (reference sequence). The CDR3 runs to 13 residues. CDR3 bases: TGTGCCAGCAGCATACTGCAGCCAGATACGCAGTATTTT. It translates to CASSILQPDTQYF.

CDR3 nucleotides: TGTGCCAGCAGTATCAATAGGCTTGCGGGCACAGATACGCAGTATTTT. Translated, it gives CASSINRLAGTDTQYF. This chain connects TRBV11-2 to TRBJ2-3, with D unresolved. Germline V gene lookup returns CDR1 SGHAT and CDR2 FQNNGV. The V end was cut by 6 bases, the J end by 1 base, with 17 bases between. The CDR3 spans 16 residues. Variable domain in full (rest from reference TRBV11-2 and TRBJ2-3): EAGVAQSPRYKIIEKRQSVAFWCNPISGHATLYWYQQILGQGPKLLIQFQNNGVVDDSQLPKDRFSAERLKGVDSTLKIQPAKLEDSAVYLCASSINRLAGTDTQYFGPGTRLTVL.

This clone occurred once. J is TRBJ2-2 and V is TRBV14, with D uncertain. Looked up from germline, CDR1 is SGHDN and CDR2 is FVKESK. The V gene lost 4 bases and the J gene lost 3 bases, with 12 bases spanning the gap. The CDR3 runs to 15 residues. The CDR3 DNA is TGTGCCAGCAGCCTCTCGACCGATTACACCGGGGAGCTGTTTTTT. Translating it yields CASSLSTDYTGELFF.

The CDR3 protein is CASISTMTGEAFF. In nucleotides, the CDR3 is TGTGCCAGCATTTCTACAATGACAGGGGAAGCTTTCTTT. V gene TRBV28 combines with J gene TRBJ1-1; TRBD1 agrees at 7 bases. The V gene end was trimmed by 7 bases and the J gene end by 8 bases; junction bases not matched to a gene: 10. CDR1 is MDHEN, CDR2 SYDVKM, per germline. This CDR3 region has 13 residues.

The chain joins TRBV7-9 to TRBJ1-1; D is uncertain. V lost 1 base to trimming and J lost 1 base, with 10 bases between them. The CDR3 runs 15 residues. The germline gives CDR1 SEHNR, CDR2 FQNEAQ (reference sequence). The CDR3 bases are TGTGCCAGCAGCTTAGAGGGCATTACGAACACTGAAGCTTTCTTT. Its translation: CASSLEGITNTEAFF.

The DNA for the CDR3 is TGTGCCTGGAGGGGCGGCGGGGGCGCTACCGGAGGGCAGCCCCAGCATTTT. Protein: CAWRGGGGATGGQPQHF. The chain employs TRBV30 and TRBJ1-5, with D perhaps TRBD1 (6 bases). Looked up from germline, CDR1 is GTSNPN and CDR2 is SVGIG (reference sequence). With 3 bases removed from V and 7 bases from J, the gap between germline ends came to 25 bases. CDR3 length: 17 amino acids.

This sequence joins TRBV30 and TRBJ2-7; no clear D. Germline-derived CDR1 and CDR2 are GTSNPN and SVGIG (reference sequence). V gave up 3 bases and J gave up 4 bases, with 7 bases separating them. The CDR3 extends over 11 amino acids. This chain's CDR3 is CAWRRAYEQYF. The CDR3 nucleotides read TGTGCCTGGAGGCGAGCTTACGAGCAGTACTTC.

This clone has a handful of counts. This chain joins TRBV5-1 and TRBJ2-2, with a possible D match to TRBD1 (7 bases). The germline V gene encodes CDR1 SGHRS and CDR2 YFSETQ. Trimming shortened V by 5 bases and J by 4 bases, and 15 bases separated the two germline ends. The CDR3 loop spans 15 amino acids. The CDR3 protein is CASRTRQGTTGELFF. In DNA form, the CDR3 reads TGCGCCAGCAGGACTAGACAGGGAACCACCGGGGAGCTGTTTTTT.

This rearrangement joins TRBV4-1 to TRBJ2-1; no definite D call. Germline V gives CDR1 MGHRA, CDR2 YSYEKL. V was shortened by 0 bases and J by 0 bases, with 6 bases between the two germline ends. This CDR3 region has 15 residues. CDR3 nucleotide sequence: TGCGCCAGCAGCCAAGAGCCCAGCTCCTACAATGAGCAGTTCTTC. The encoded protein is CASSQEPSSYNEQFF.

The V call is TRBV6-6, the J call TRBJ2-6; D gene ambiguous. The CDR3 loop spans 16 amino acids. V was clipped by 0 bases and J by 4 bases, with 10 bases between them. Germline V gene lookup returns CDR1 MNHNY and CDR2 SVGAGI (reference sequence). The CDR3 nucleotides are TGTGCCAGCAGTTACTCGCAAGGAATAGGGGCCAACGTCCTGACTTTC. The encoded protein is CASSYSQGIGANVLTF.

The sample holds a few counts of this clone. The chain has TRBV28 and TRBJ1-5; D gene ambiguous. The CDR3 loop spans 14 amino acids. Germline V gene lookup returns CDR1 MDHEN and CDR2 SYDVKM. V was pared by 5 bases and J by 4 bases, with 12 bases between. CDR3 nucleotide sequence: TGTGCCAGCAGTGGCAGACGGCCTAATCAGCCCCAGCATTTT. Translating gives CASSGRRPNQPQHF.

The rearrangement links TRBV28 to TRBJ2-7; D gene unclear. Trimming stripped 1 base from V and 5 bases from J, with 15 bases between. The germline V gene encodes CDR1 MDHEN and CDR2 SYDVKM. This CDR3 contains 15 residues. CDR3 protein: CASSLSPSGPDEQYF. CDR3 nucleotides: TGTGCCAGCAGTTTATCCCCCAGTGGCCCGGACGAGCAGTACTTC.

This chain connects TRBV14 to TRBJ2-2; D remains unclear. V was trimmed by 4 bases and J by 3 bases, leaving 9 bases between them. The CDR3 loop spans 14 amino acids. From germline, CDR1 is SGHDN and CDR2 FVKESK. CDR3 protein: CASSRALYTGELFF. The CDR3 DNA follows: TGTGCCAGCAGCCGGGCCCTTTACACCGGGGAGCTGTTTTTT.

This clone has a handful of counts. The chain joins TRBV2 to TRBJ1-2, with D perhaps TRBD1 (5 bases). CDR3 length: 17 amino acids. In germline, CDR1 is SNHLY, CDR2 FYNNEI. V lost 0 bases and J 8 bases, leaving 22 bases between the germline ends. CDR3 nucleotides: TGTGCCAGCAGTGAAGCGCTTCGATTGGGCCCCCAGGGAGGCTACACCTTC. It specifies CASSEALRLGPQGGYTF.

CDR3 region: CASGGQGAEFF. CDR3 nucleotide sequence: TGTGCTAGTGGGGGGCAGGGGGCGGAGTTCTTC. The genes are TRBV12-5 and TRBJ2-1; the match to TRBD1 covers 8 bases. The V gene's germline CDR1 is LGHNT and CDR2 FRNRAP. This CDR3 is built from 11 residues. With 6 bases clipped from V and 14 bases from J, the junction kept 6 bases outside the gene matches. Full variable domain (rest looked up from reference TRBV12-5 and TRBJ2-1): DARVTQTPRHKVTEMGQEVTMRCQPILGHNTVFWYRQTMMQGLELLAYFRNRAPLDDSGMPKDRFSAEMPDATLATLKIQPSEPRDSAVYFCASGGQGAEFFGPGTRLTVL.

This clone was observed a handful of times. V usage is TRBV15 and J usage is TRBJ2-6, with D possibly matching TRBD1 (6 bases). The germline CDR1 and CDR2 sequences are LNHNV and YYDKDF (reference sequence). Trimming took off 0 bases at V and 1 base at J, with 10 bases between the two ends. The CDR3 length is 17 residues. DNA of the CDR3: TGTGCCACCAGCAGAGATGATACAGGGTCTGGGGCCAACGTCCTGACTTTC. Translated: CATSRDDTGSGANVLTF. Drawing the rest from reference TRBV15 and TRBJ2-6, the complete variable domain is DAMVIQNPRYQVTQFGKPVTLSCSQTLNHNVMYWYQQKSSQAPKLLFHYYDKDFNNEADTPDNFQSRRPNTSFCFLDIRSPGLGDTAMYLCATSRDDTGSGANVLTFGAGSRLTVL.

This chain uses TRBV5-1 with TRBJ1-4; 7 bases fit TRBD1. This CDR3 has 14 amino acids. The trim removed 5 bases at V and 7 bases at J, leaving 8 bases unmatched. The V gene's germline CDR1 is SGHRS and CDR2 YFSETQ. The CDR3 nucleotides are TGCGCCAGCAGTAAGGGGGCGGTAGGTGAAAAACTGTTTTTT. Its protein product is CASSKGAVGEKLFF.

V usage is TRBV27 and J usage is TRBJ1-2; D unclear. The CDR3 extends over 12 amino acids. The V and J ends lost 7 bases and 1 base respectively, with 7 bases between them. Germline V lookup: CDR1 MNHEY, CDR2 SMNVEV (reference sequence). This chain's CDR3 is CASIDHNYGYTF. CDR3 DNA: TGTGCCAGCATCGATCATAACTATGGCTACACCTTC.

V is TRBV6-5 and J is TRBJ1-5, with 7 positions matching TRBD1. The V gene's germline CDR1 is MNHEY and CDR2 SVGAGI. This CDR3 is 12 amino acids long. J gave up 4 bases and V 6 bases, and 0 bases lay outside the gene matches. The DNA of the CDR3 is TGTGCCAGCAGACAGGGGAATCAGCCCCAGCATTTT. This encodes CASRQGNQPQHF.

The CDR3 DNA reads TGTGCCATCACCTGGGACAGGGAAATCAACGAGCAGTACTTC. This gives the protein CAITWDREINEQYF. This chain joins TRBV10-3 and TRBJ2-7; 9 bases map to TRBD1. This CDR3 is 14 amino acids long. The trim removed 7 bases at V and 5 bases at J, leaving 9 bases unmatched. Germline values: CDR1 ENHRY, CDR2 SYGVKD.

J is TRBJ1-5 and V is TRBV6-4; D gene unclear. Trimming took off 2 bases at V and 1 base at J, with 6 bases between the two ends. This CDR3 region has 14 residues. The germline V gene has CDR1 MRHNA and CDR2 SNTAGT. This CDR3 is CASSDVRSNQPQHF. In DNA, the CDR3 is TGTGCCAGCAGTGACGTCAGGAGCAATCAGCCCCAGCATTTT.

V is TRBV5-6 and J is TRBJ2-3; D might be TRBD2 (5 bases). V was pared by 1 base and J by 2 bases, with 11 bases between. CDR1 is SGHDT, CDR2 YYEEEE, per germline. The CDR3 has 15 residues. The CDR3 nucleotides read TGTGCCAGCAGCTTGTACCAGCGGCCCACAGATACGCAGTATTTT. Its translation is CASSLYQRPTDTQYF.

This clone was seen a handful of times. The V call is TRBV7-9, the J call TRBJ1-2; unclear D gene. Germline V lookup: CDR1 SEHNR, CDR2 FQNEAQ (reference sequence). This CDR3 spans 13 amino acids. V lost 1 base, J lost 1 base, and 4 bases lay in between. The CDR3 loop is CASSLGVNYGYTF. CDR3 nucleotide sequence: TGTGCCAGCAGCTTAGGTGTTAACTATGGCTACACCTTC.